This TCR beta chain was documented in a study of radiotherapy plus CTLA-4 blockade in lung cancer. As for this clone: Its cognate antigen is unknown.

CDR3 size: 15 residues. The junction had 6 bases not matched to a gene; V was cut back by 1 base and J by 7 bases. The V gene's germline CDR1 is GTSNPN and CDR2 SVGIG (reference sequence). Assay: immunoSEQ multiplex PCR; the TCRdb copy retains only in-frame clones and omits some. The table has some 77,000 clones, 70% to 90% seen once. General study points: Early shifts in blood T cell clones, with interferon-beta, reportedly predicted response best.

The chain joins TRBV30 to TRBJ1-6, with TRBD1 matching over 8 bases. The TCR comes from a human donor with non-small cell lung cancer who had a partial response to radiotherapy plus ipilimumab. The sequencing used peripheral blood, collected from a patient treated with radiotherapy plus ipilimumab. The DNA for the CDR3 is TGTGCCTGGAGTGGTAGAGGACAGGGAAATTCACCCCTCCACTTT. This gives the protein CAWSGRGQGNSPLHF.